This T cell receptor beta chain originates from a study of blood T cell repertoires in COVID-19. Here immunoSEQ multiplex PCR was the method, and the copy in TCRdb shows in-frame clones only, minus some. The sample has about 230,000 clones; approximately 80% are singletons. CDR3 length equals 15 residues. Trimming cost V 1 base and J 6 bases; bases outside gene matches: 8. Germline-derived CDR1 and CDR2 are SGHTA and FQGNSA. This sequence joins TRBV7-2 and TRBJ1-2, with 7 bases fitting TRBD1. The clonotype originates from a woman aged 45-60 years with acute or convalescent COVID-19. Input material: peripheral blood. As DNA, the CDR3 is TGTGCCAGCAGCTTAGACCTACGGGACAGACATGGCTACACCTTC. Amino acid sequence: CASSLDLRDRHGYTF.